A single sample is the source of the 3 T cell receptor beta chains below, sequenced in a study of cytomegalovirus exposure and HLA in healthy donors. PCR amplification relied on 60 Vbeta primers (plus 13 Jbeta primers). Assay used: immunoSEQ multiplex PCR; TCRdb lists only in-frame clones, some missing. The data contain some 120,000 clones, 82% of them singletons. The sample was PBMCs. The receptors come from a male donor in good health and CMV-seropositive.

This chain links TRBV6-5 with TRBJ1-3; 7 positions match TRBD1. CDR1 and CDR2 (germline): MNHEY, SVGAGI. The CDR3 runs to 15 residues. V was clipped by 8 bases and J by 0 bases; unmatched bases: 7. The CDR3 DNA reads as TGTGCCAGCCGCCGGGGACAGCTCTCTGGAAACACCATATATTTT. Encoded protein: CASRRGQLSGNTIYF.

The chain joins TRBV7-8 to TRBJ2-7; D uncertain. There are 12 residues in the CDR3. The V and J ends lost 3 bases and 5 bases respectively, with 8 bases between them. The germline gives CDR1 SGHVS, CDR2 FQNEAQ. As DNA, the CDR3 is TGTGCCAGCAGCTTTGCGGTCCACGAGCAGTACTTC. It is translated as CASSFAVHEQYF.

V gene TRBV11-1 combines with J gene TRBJ2-5; 9 bases match TRBD2. The J call may not be correct, given that the DNA end is closer to TRBJ2-7. This CDR3 has 15 residues. CDR1 and CDR2 from the germline V gene are SGHAT and FQDESV (reference sequence). The CDR3 nucleotides read TGTGCCAGCAGCTTAGCGGAGCGGGAGGTGGTCGAGCAGTACTTC. Its translation is CASSLAEREVVEQYF.